Included here is one TCR beta chain sequence, with context. Its antigen is undetermined. It may be a read error: a sequence one base away is much more abundant. This sample was taken from a study of tumor-infiltrating lymphocytes in primary liver carcinoma. Study at large: Surgeons resected the patients' primary liver carcinomas. Study-level results: Overlap between tumor regions exceeded overlap of tumor with adjacent tissue or blood. No comparison of CD4+ and CD8+ repertoires was made, since the samples were bulk unsorted.

Unsorted whole blood served as the source of blood RNA, and germline DNA was extracted as well. The patients carried chronic HBV infection and had received no treatment. The germline V gene has CDR1 MNHNS and CDR2 SASEGT. The CDR3 has 15 amino acids. V lost 7 bases and J lost 5, with 20 bases in between. A constant-region primer served to make TCR beta cDNA from about 500 ng total RNA. Generation of the TCR beta libraries relied on three nested multiplex PCR rounds using slightly modified ARM-PCR. The opening two PCR rounds, around 11 cycles each, paired TRBV1-TRBV30 forward primers with a C-beta reverse primer. TCRdb reprocessed the multiplex PCR reads via MiXCR and lists one record per CDR3 protein. This sample has almost 200,000 distinct CDR3 sequences, with almost 65% found just once.

Specimen: peripheral blood. The TCR sequence derives from a woman aged 60-70 years with primary liver carcinoma and hepatitis B virus infection. This chain links TRBV6-1 with TRBJ2-5, with a possible D match to TRBD1 (6 bases). CDR3 in amino acids: CASTLTVQGRETQYF. As DNA, the CDR3 is TGTGCCAGCACCCTTACGGTACAGGGACGGGAGACCCAGTACTTC.